This T cell receptor beta chain was obtained from a study of cytomegalovirus exposure and HLA in healthy donors. CDR3 length: 12 residues. From germline, CDR1 is GTSNPN and CDR2 SVGIG (reference sequence). Trimming cost V 3 bases and J 4 bases; bases outside gene matches: 0. Remarks on this clone: Its specificity is not known.

The PCR contained 60 Vbeta and 13 Jbeta primers. Measured with immunoSEQ multiplex PCR; TCRdb has only the in-frame clones, and not every one. The repertoire holds under 200,000 clones, with about 71% as singletons. Findings and limits, study-wide: About 87% or about 30% of the time was how often most TCR beta V segments were productive, according to an earlier analysis. Researchers reported that three CMV-associated chains were confirmed in vitro as CMV antigen-specific. Some V segments (TRBV6-2 and TRBV6-3 among them) were excluded as indistinguishable. Later analysis demonstrated an association between a missense DCLRE1C variant and TCR beta V- and J-gene trimming.

The sequencing sample was made of PBMCs. The clonotype originates from a woman under 40 in good health and CMV-seronegative. The chain employs TRBV30 and TRBJ2-3; TRBD2 matches 8 bases. The CDR3, as DNA: TGTGCCTGGAGGGGACTAGCAGATACGCAGTATTTT. Amino acid sequence: CAWRGLADTQYF.